The clone carrying this TCR beta chain was seen at least ten times. Time point meaning: patch test 1, 2 weeks after DPC sensitization. Noted treatment: therapeutic diphenylcyclopropenone sensitization with weekly scalp DPC. Blood collection took place prior to placing each patch test. In TCRdb, the RACE reads were re-called with MiXCR into one record per CDR3 protein. Here the sample spans under 200,000 distinct CDR3 sequences, roughly 15% being singletons. The V and J ends lost 7 bases and 12 bases, in that order; junction bases with no gene match: 12. The CDR3 is 14 amino acids. This entry is derived from a study of human T cells and chemical hapten exposure. Overall study: It was small differences in pooled library volume that mainly caused per-sample TCR yields to vary.

The gene calls are TRBV12-3 or TRBV12-4 and TRBJ1-4; 9 bases fit TRBD1. This TCR was sampled from a woman aged 25 to 39 with alopecia areata. Some clones in this sample may be carry-over from other donors' samples. The specimen was whole blood, collected in connection with sensitization to the hapten diphenylcyclopropenone (DPC). CDR3 sequence (DNA): TGTGCCAGCATCGAACAGGGGGCTCGAGGCGAACTGTTTTTT. It translates to CASIEQGARGELFF.